This TCR beta chain stems from a study of cytotoxic CD8 clonotypes in ibrutinib-treated CLL. Generated by immunoSEQ multiplex PCR, the TCRdb table keeps only in-frame clones and is missing some. The sample contains 150,000 to 200,000 clones, roughly 86% of which appear only once. The CDR3 is 14 residues long. Trimming removed 6 bases from V and 1 base from J; junction bases left unmatched: 0. The V gene's germline CDR1 is LNHDA and CDR2 SQIVND (reference sequence). The sample in question was PBMCs, obtained after 12 months of ibrutinib treatment. J is TRBJ2-5 and V is TRBV19, with 12 bases that match TRBD2. The sequence came from a human donor with chronic lymphocytic leukemia. The CDR3 here is CASRLAGGQETQYF. CDR3 sequence (DNA): TGTGCCAGTAGACTAGCGGGGGGCCAAGAGACCCAGTACTTC.